This entry describes one T cell receptor beta chain. Antigen specificity is unknown. Each TCR beta cDNA library carried unique molecular identifiers. With 1 to 10 million T cells as the source, roughly 0.5 million cDNA molecules resulted. TCRdb reprocessed the PCR reads with MiXCR, giving one entry per CDR3 protein. The data show around 500,000 distinct CDR3 sequences, about a third seen once. The data derive from a study of post-analysis software for immune sequencing data. Whole-study results and caveats: Four to six TRBV segments (TRBV5-6, TRBV5-1 and TRBV20-1 among them) occurred more frequently in patients than in controls. Those with multiple sclerosis, the patient group, showed significantly lower normalized Chao1 diversity than controls.

CDR1 is SGHVS and CDR2 is FNYEAQ in the germline V gene. CDR3 size: 16 residues. This clonotype was sampled from a girl aged 2-17 years with multiple sclerosis. The sequencing input was blood. The chain couples TRBV7-6 to TRBJ2-4, with TRBD2 matching 8 bases. The DNA end is a closer match to TRBJ2-5, so the J assignment may be wrong. The CDR3 loop reads CASSLRLAGLQETQYF. The CDR3 coding sequence is TGTGCCAGCAGCTTAAGGCTAGCGGGTCTCCAAGAGACCCAGTACTTC.